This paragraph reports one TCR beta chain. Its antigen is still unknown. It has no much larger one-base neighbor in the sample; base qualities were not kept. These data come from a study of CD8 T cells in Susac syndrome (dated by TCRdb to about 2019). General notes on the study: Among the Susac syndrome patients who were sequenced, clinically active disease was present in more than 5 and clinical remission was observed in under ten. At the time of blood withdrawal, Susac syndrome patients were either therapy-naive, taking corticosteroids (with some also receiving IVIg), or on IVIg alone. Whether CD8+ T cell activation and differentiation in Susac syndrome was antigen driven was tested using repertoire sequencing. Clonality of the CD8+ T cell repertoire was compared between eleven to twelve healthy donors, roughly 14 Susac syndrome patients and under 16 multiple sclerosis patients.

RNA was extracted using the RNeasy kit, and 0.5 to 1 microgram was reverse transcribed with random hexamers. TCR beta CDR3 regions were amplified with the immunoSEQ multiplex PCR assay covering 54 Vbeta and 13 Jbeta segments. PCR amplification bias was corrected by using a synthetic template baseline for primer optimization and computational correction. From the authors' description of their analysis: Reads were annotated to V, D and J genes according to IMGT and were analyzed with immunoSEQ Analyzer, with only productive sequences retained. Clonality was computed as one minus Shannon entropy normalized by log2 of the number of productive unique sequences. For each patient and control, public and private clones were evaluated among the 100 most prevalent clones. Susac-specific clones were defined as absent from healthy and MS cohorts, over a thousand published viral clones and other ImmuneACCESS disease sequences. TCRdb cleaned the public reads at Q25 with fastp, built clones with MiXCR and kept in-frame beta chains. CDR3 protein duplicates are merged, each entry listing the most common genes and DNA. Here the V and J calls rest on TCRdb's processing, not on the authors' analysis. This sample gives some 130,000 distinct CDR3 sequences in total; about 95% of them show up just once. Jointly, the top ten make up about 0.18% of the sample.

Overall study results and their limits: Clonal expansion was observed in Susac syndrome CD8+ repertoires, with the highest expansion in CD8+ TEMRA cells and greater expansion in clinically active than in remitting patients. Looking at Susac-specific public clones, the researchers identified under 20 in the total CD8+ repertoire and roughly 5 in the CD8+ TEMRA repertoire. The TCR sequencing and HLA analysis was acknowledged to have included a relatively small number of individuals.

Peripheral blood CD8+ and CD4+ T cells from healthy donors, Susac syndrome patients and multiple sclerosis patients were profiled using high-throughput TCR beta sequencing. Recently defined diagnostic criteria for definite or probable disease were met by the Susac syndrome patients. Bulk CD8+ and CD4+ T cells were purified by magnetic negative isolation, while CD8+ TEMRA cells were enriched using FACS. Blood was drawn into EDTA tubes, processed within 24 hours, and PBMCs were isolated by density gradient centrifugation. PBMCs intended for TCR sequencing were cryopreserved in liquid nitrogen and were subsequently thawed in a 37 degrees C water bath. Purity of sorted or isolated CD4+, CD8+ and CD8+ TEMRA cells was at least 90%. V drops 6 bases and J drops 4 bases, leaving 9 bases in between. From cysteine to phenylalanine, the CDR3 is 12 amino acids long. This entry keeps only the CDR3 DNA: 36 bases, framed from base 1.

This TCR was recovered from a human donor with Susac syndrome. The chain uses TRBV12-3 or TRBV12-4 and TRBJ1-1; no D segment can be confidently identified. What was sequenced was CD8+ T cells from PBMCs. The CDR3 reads CASSLPFTEAFF. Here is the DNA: TGTGCCAGCAGCCTACCGTTCACTGAAGCTTTCTTT.